The subject of this entry is one TCR beta chain. What it binds is unknown. The data are from a study of type 1 regulatory T cells. The overall study: T-allo10 is a Tr1-enriched, alloantigen-specific CD4 T cell product made in vitro.

Using its own MiXCR run on the reads, TCRdb lists one record per CDR3 protein. The sample records 60,000 to 70,000 distinct CDR3 sequences, 63% being singletons. The graft donor-derived T-allo10 cells reportedly recognize host alloantigens, are anergic, and suppress alloantigen-specifically. The specimen was cultured T cells, either the whole culture or a sorted T cell fraction (not recorded which). Indicated subset: Tr1-enriched cell product generated in vitro against host alloantigens. The receptor was isolated from a human donor in good health.

CDR3 bases: TGTGCCAGCAGCTGGCCCGGCAGGGGTATAACTGAAGCTTTCTTT. Protein product: CASSWPGRGITEAFF. The V gene is TRBV7-2, the J gene TRBJ1-1, with D tentatively TRBD1 (6 bases). Trimming pared 4 bases from V and 5 bases from J, leaving 17 bases between. This CDR3 is 15 amino acids long. CDR1 is SGHTA, CDR2 FQGNSA, per germline.